The present TCR beta chain was sequenced within a study of molecular identifiers for immune sequencing clone quantification listed by TCRdb under 2018. A note on the overall study: For a replicate experiment, the RNA from either about 20,000 or 100,000 naive CD8 T cells was divided into five aliquots, and four of those aliquots went on to sequencing. The study was a methods study using CD8 T cells to benchmark molecular-identifier clustering-based TCR repertoire sequencing (MIDCIRS) and TCR RNA copy counting. General study outcomes and caveats: A single cell's worth of spiked-in Jurkat TCR RNA was reported detectable even among under 1.3 million naive CD8 T cells. Modeling estimated about 3 recovered TCR RNA copies per cell, compared with roughly 10 by digital PCR, which implies about 30% capture efficiency. Clones above 20 RNA copies held over 98% of molecules in CMV-specific effector cells but under 1% in naive cells. Naive libraries contained spiked-in Jurkat TCR RNA (roughly 10 copies' worth), which is not part of the donor repertoire. Highly expanded clone sizes could be underestimated because identical TCR molecules may share a barcode. Without barcode sub-clustering, chimeric consensus sequences inflated TCR diversity; chimeras reached as high as 47%.

Libraries of naive CD8 T cells were built from anywhere between about 17,000 and 1,000,000 sorted cells, with 10%, 30% or 50% of the purified RNA used. Naive CD8 T cells were FACS-sorted as CD8+CD4-CCR7+CD45RA+ on a BD FACSAria II into RLT Plus buffer. Detection sensitivity was tested by spiking Jurkat RNA equal to roughly ten TCR copies' worth into samples containing roughly 17,000-1,100,000 naive CD8 T cells. Enrichment of CD8 T cells was done with RosetteSep CD8+ T Cell Enrichment Cocktail plus Ficoll-Paque, and ACK red cell lysis came afterward. The receptor library was made with PCR. Sequenced on an Illumina HiSeq 4000. Bulk TCR libraries were generated as previously described, with the TCR primers listed in Table S5 used. Purification of total RNA was performed with the Qiagen AllPrep DNA/RNA kit. Reads from multiple sequencing runs of the same library were pooled before analysis. As for the authors' bioinformatics: Reads were retained only if their TCR constant sequence matched exactly, and those retained reads were trimmed to 150 nt and grouped according to their 12-nt molecular barcodes. Within each barcode group, reads were sub-clustered at a 15% Levenshtein threshold, and quality-weighted consensus sequences were built per RNA molecule. Non-functional sequences were filtered out, along with any lower-count sequence sitting one edit away from another sequence. Based on fitting two negative binomial distributions, any barcode sub-cluster with under 20% of the maximum read count was discarded. TCRdb took the public reads, trimmed them with fastp at Q25, ran MiXCR for clone calling and kept in-frame beta chains. Each entry is one CDR3 protein sequence, shown with its most common DNA and genes. These V and J calls derive from TCRdb rather than the authors' analysis. The sample includes roughly 90,000 distinct CDR3 sequences, with 15% to 20% observed a single time. The ten largest clones take up 0.7% to 0.95% of the sample.

This clonotype showed up many times. Its antigen has not been determined. Per-nucleotide qualities are absent, and no much larger clonotype sits a single base away. This TCR was sampled from a human donor in good health. Some libraries in this study had Jurkat cell RNA spiked in. The specimen was naive CD8+ T cells from blood, with Jurkat cell RNA spiked in. The cell subset or site label, as the study defines it: FACS-sorted CD8+CD4-CCR7+CD45RA+ naive T cells.

The CDR3 sequence is CANSPDGDTQYF. The nucleotide sequence is TGTGCCAACTCCCCCGATGGAGATACGCAGTATTTT. The chain was built from TRBV10-3 and TRBJ2-3, with the D gene not confidently named. V is reduced by 10 bases and J by 5 bases, leaving a spacing of 13 bases between them. The CDR3 covers 12 residues, taking in both the cysteine and the phenylalanine. Only the CDR3 DNA is retained, 36 bases long and in frame from the first base. From a lookup of the germline V gene, CDR1 and CDR2 are ENHRY and SYGVKD.